These T cell receptor beta chains were read from a single sample in a study of technical replicates of blood from several donors. TCRdb's copy holds only in-frame clones and misses some; the assay was immunoSEQ multiplex PCR. The table has more than 75,000 clones, around 93% seen once. Material for sequencing was T cells isolated from PBMCs. Every receptor here comes from a human donor in good health. The CDR3 runs from the conserved cysteine through the conserved F or W. A D gene is named only where the DNA matches it firmly. Not every row has a clone size; where given, it reads once, few, many or a size class.

clone_size j_call v_call d_call cdr3_aa cdr3_nt
NA TRBJ1-1 TRBV6-1 NA CASSEFLGSEAFF TGTGCCAGCAGTGAATTCTTGGGCAGTGAAGCTTTCTTT
NA TRBJ1-2 TRBV29-1 NA CSVESWAYGVRGEAANYGYTF TGCAGCGTTGAATCTTGGGCTTATGGGGTGCGCGGGGAGGCTGCTAACTATGGCTACACCTTC
NA TRBJ2-7 TRBV15 TRBD1 CATGKGQGMSEQYF TGTGCCACCGGCAAAGGACAGGGTATGAGCGAGCAGTACTTC
NA TRBJ1-2 TRBV29-1 NA CSVNQGGLNYGYTF TGCAGCGTTAACCAGGGAGGGCTTAACTATGGCTACACCTTC
NA TRBJ1-3 TRBV12-5 NA CASGLVAGGSGNTIYF TGTGCTAGTGGTTTGGTTGCGGGGGGATCTGGAAACACCATATATTTT
NA TRBJ2-4 TRBV11-2 NA CASSYGGPIQYF TGTGCCAGCAGTTACGGAGGACCCATTCAGTACTTC
NA TRBJ2-2 TRBV4-1 NA CASSQGWWRRNTGELFF TGCGCCAGCAGCCAAGGCTGGTGGCGGAGAAACACCGGGGAGCTGTTTTTT
NA TRBJ2-3 TRBV5-1 NA CASSSNPGTLYTDTQYF TGCGCCAGCAGCTCAAATCCCGGGACACTCTACACAGATACGCAGTATTTT
NA TRBJ1-5 TRBV28 TRBD1 CASSGDRGTYSNQPQHF TGTGCCAGCAGTGGGGACAGGGGAACATATAGCAATCAGCCCCAGCATTTT
few TRBJ2-2 TRBV29-1 NA CSARGNTGELFF TGCAGCGCCCGGGGAAACACCGGGGAGCTGTTTTTT
NA TRBJ1-5 TRBV7-2 TRBD1 CASSPYRGFNQPQHF TGTGCCAGCAGCCCTTACAGGGGATTCAATCAGCCCCAGCATTTT
NA TRBJ2-5 TRBV9 NA CASSVREETQYF TGTGCCAGCAGCGTGAGAGAAGAGACCCAGTACTTC
NA TRBJ2-5 TRBV28 TRBD2 CASSMGTSGAAETQYF TGTGCCAGCAGTATGGGAACTAGCGGAGCCGCAGAGACCCAGTACTTC
NA TRBJ2-2 TRBV18 NA CASSPRDKYTGELFF TGTGCCAGCTCACCTCGAGACAAGTACACCGGGGAGCTGTTTTTT
once TRBJ1-3 TRBV5-1 NA CASSPDRGSGNTIYF TGCGCCAGCAGCCCTGACAGAGGTTCGGGAAACACCATATATTTT
NA TRBJ1-1 TRBV10-1 NA CASSGTANTEAFF TGCGCCAGCAGTGGAACAGCGAACACTGAAGCTTTCTTT
NA TRBJ1-1 TRBV9 TRBD1 CASSLGTGYLNTEAFF TGTGCCAGCAGCCTCGGGACAGGGTACTTGAACACTGAAGCTTTCTTT
NA TRBJ2-7 TRBV7-2 NA CASSLRSRVEQYF TGTGCCAGCAGCTTAAGGAGTCGGGTCGAGCAGTACTTC
NA TRBJ1-5 TRBV28 NA CASIKGGVIQPQHF TGTGCCAGCATAAAAGGAGGGGTAATTCAGCCCCAGCATTTT
NA TRBJ1-5 TRBV19 NA CASSPTGDSNQPQHF TGTGCCAGTAGCCCGACAGGAGATAGCAATCAGCCCCAGCATTTT
NA TRBJ2-3 TRBV9 TRBD2 CASSPRLAGLSSDTQYF TGTGCCAGCAGCCCCCGACTAGCGGGATTGTCTTCAGATACGCAGTATTTT
NA TRBJ1-1 TRBV7-9 NA CASSLARFLHGGTEAFF TGTGCCAGCAGCTTAGCCCGATTCTTACACGGGGGCACTGAAGCTTTCTTT
NA TRBJ2-3 TRBV9 NA CASSASGGYTDTQYF TGTGCCAGCAGCGCAAGCGGAGGCTACACAGATACGCAGTATTTT
NA TRBJ1-2 TRBV19 NA CASSPGGGNYGYTF TGTGCCAGTAGTCCCGGCGGGGGGAACTATGGCTACACCTTC
NA TRBJ2-1 TRBV10-3 TRBD2 CAISESDSGGVDNEQFF TGTGCCATCAGTGAGTCGGATAGCGGGGGGGTGGACAATGAGCAGTTCTTC
NA TRBJ2-1 TRBV6-6 NA CASSYSGGREQFF TGTGCCAGCAGTTACTCAGGCGGGCGGGAGCAGTTCTTC
NA TRBJ1-2 TRBV7-9 NA CASSLPQNYGYTF TGTGCCAGCAGCCTCCCACAGAACTATGGCTACACCTTC
NA TRBJ1-5 TRBV4-1 NA CASSPSLLSYSNQPQHF TGCGCCAGCAGCCCATCTCTCCTATCCTATAGCAATCAGCCCCAGCATTTT
NA TRBJ2-1 TRBV6-6 NA CASKGAGGEQFF TGTGCCAGCAAAGGCGCCGGCGGTGAGCAGTTCTTC
few TRBJ1-1 TRBV18 NA CASSPAETEAFF TGTGCCAGCTCACCAGCGGAAACTGAAGCTTTCTTT
NA TRBJ1-2 TRBV6-1 NA CASSEVQRRVDYGYTF TGTGCCAGCAGTGAAGTTCAGAGGCGAGTAGACTATGGCTACACCTTC
NA TRBJ2-3 TRBV28 TRBD2 CASSPGLAGGTDTQYF TGTGCCAGCAGTCCGGGACTAGCGGGAGGCACAGATACGCAGTATTTT
NA TRBJ1-2 TRBV9 TRBD1 CASSVAPLGTGGASYGYTF TGTGCCAGCAGCGTAGCTCCCCTAGGGACAGGGGGCGCTTCTTATGGCTACACCTTC
NA TRBJ2-2 TRBV11-2 TRBD2 CASTDWGGREVGELFF TGTGCCAGCACCGACTGGGGCGGGAGGGAGGTCGGGGAGCTGTTTTTT
NA TRBJ2-2 TRBV5-6 NA CASSLRLSGELFF TGTGCCAGCAGCTTGAGACTCTCCGGGGAGCTGTTTTTT
NA TRBJ2-3 TRBV6-4 NA CASSELDSADTQYF TGTGCCAGCAGTGAACTCGATTCCGCAGATACGCAGTATTTT
NA TRBJ2-3 TRBV5-8 NA CASSITDTFTQYF TGTGCCAGCAGCATAACGGACACCTTTACGCAGTATTTT
NA TRBJ2-1 TRBV4-2 NA CASSQDSQGGYNEQFF TGTGCCAGCAGCCAAGATTCCCAGGGGGGCTACAATGAGCAGTTCTTC
NA TRBJ2-5 TRBV29-1 NA CSVVGFKEAQYF TGCAGCGTTGTCGGGTTCAAAGAGGCTCAGTACTTC
NA TRBJ1-1 TRBV29-1 NA CSGDFSQGLNTEAFF TGCAGCGGTGACTTTTCACAGGGCTTGAACACTGAAGCTTTCTTT
NA TRBJ2-7 TRBV19 TRBD2 CASSLLKAGGLEEQYF TGTGCCAGTAGTCTACTCAAAGCGGGGGGGCTGGAAGAGCAGTACTTC
NA TRBJ2-1 TRBV27 NA CASSRSSYNEQFF TGTGCCAGCAGTAGGAGCTCCTACAATGAGCAGTTCTTC
NA TRBJ1-1 TRBV5-4 NA CASSVQGSGTEAFF TGTGCCAGCAGCGTTCAGGGCTCGGGCACTGAAGCTTTCTTT
NA TRBJ2-2 TRBV2 TRBD1 CASSGQGAAGELFF TGTGCCAGCAGTGGACAGGGGGCGGCCGGGGAGCTGTTTTTT
NA TRBJ2-2 TRBV13 TRBD2 CASSSGGRAVQGVTGELFF TGTGCCAGCAGCTCTGGCGGGAGGGCCGTTCAAGGTGTCACCGGGGAGCTGTTTTTT
NA TRBJ1-1 TRBV20-1 NA CSVPVNTEAFF TGCAGTGTTCCCGTGAACACTGAAGCTTTCTTT
NA TRBJ1-2 TRBV28 TRBD1 CASSGPGQGLSHGYTF TGTGCCAGCAGTGGACCCGGACAGGGATTGTCGCATGGCTACACCTTC
NA TRBJ2-5 TRBV9 NA CASSDLASETQYF TGTGCCAGCAGCGATCTAGCGTCGGAGACCCAGTACTTC
NA TRBJ2-7 TRBV4-1 NA CASSQGRGSVGEQYF TGCGCCAGCAGCCAAGGGCGGGGTTCTGTAGGGGAGCAGTACTTC
NA TRBJ2-1 TRBV5-5 TRBD2 CASSLEGLGDREQFF TGTGCCAGCAGCTTGGAGGGACTAGGGGACCGTGAGCAGTTCTTC
few TRBJ1-1 TRBV30 NA CAWSVGEDTEAFF TGTGCCTGGAGTGTGGGGGAGGACACTGAAGCTTTCTTT
NA TRBJ1-1 TRBV6-5 NA CASCPATRNTEAFF TGTGCCAGCTGTCCAGCAACTAGGAACACTGAAGCTTTCTTT
NA TRBJ1-1 TRBV11-3 NA CASSLDRSTLVAFF TGTGCCAGCAGCTTAGACCGGAGTACACTGGTTGCTTTCTTT
NA TRBJ2-3 TRBV29-1 TRBD2 CSVVPGLGTDTQYF TGCAGCGTCGTACCGGGACTAGGCACAGATACGCAGTATTTT
NA TRBJ2-5 TRBV12-5 TRBD2 CASGLGLAVQETQYF TGTGCTAGTGGTTTGGGACTAGCGGTTCAAGAGACCCAGTACTTC
once TRBJ1-5 TRBV6-6 NA CASSVNRGNQPQHF TGTGCCAGCAGTGTGAATAGAGGAAATCAGCCCCAGCATTTT